Presented here are 24 T cell receptor beta chains from one specimen sequenced in a study of cytomegalovirus exposure and HLA in healthy donors. The PCR contained 60 Vbeta and 13 Jbeta primers. Profiled with immunoSEQ multiplex PCR; TCRdb holds only in-frame clones, not every one. This table has some 130,000 clones, approximately 80% appearing once. Sequences were obtained from PBMCs. The receptors were gathered from a girl aged 2-10 years in good health and CMV-seronegative.

The chain recombines TRBV30 with TRBJ1-5, with 9 bases fitting TRBD1. With 2 bases clipped from V and 4 bases from J, the junction kept 9 bases outside the gene matches. The CDR3 consists of 16 residues. Germline V gives CDR1 GTSNPN, CDR2 SVGIG (reference sequence). The CDR3: CAWSTAMGQGNQPQHF. The CDR3 DNA reads as TGTGCCTGGAGTACCGCTATGGGACAGGGTAATCAGCCCCAGCATTTT.

This chain links TRBV6-4 with TRBJ2-7, with D maybe TRBD2 (6 bases). Looked up from germline, CDR1 is MRHNA and CDR2 is SNTAGT. V was clipped by 6 bases and J by 0 bases, with 12 bases between them. The CDR3 runs 14 residues. CDR3: CASRPGLRSYEQYF. DNA of the CDR3: TGTGCCAGCAGGCCGGGACTCCGCTCCTACGAGCAGTACTTC.

The chain uses TRBV18 and TRBJ1-4, with D possibly being TRBD1 (5 bases). CDR1 and CDR2 (germline): KGHSH, LQKENI. The CDR3 has 16 amino acids. Trimming removed 2 bases at V and 0 bases at J, with 10 bases between. DNA for the CDR3: TGTGCCAGCTCACCAACGGCGGGGGCAACTAATGAAAAACTGTTTTTT. Translating gives CASSPTAGATNEKLFF.

This rearrangement joins TRBV28 to TRBJ2-1; 8 nucleotides align to TRBD2. The CDR3 runs 16 residues. The J segment lost 5 bases and the V segment lost 5 bases, leaving 11 bases of the junction unmatched. CDR1 and CDR2 (germline): MDHEN, SYDVKM. CDR3 in amino acids: CASSTGGGGRDNEQFF. CDR3 nucleotides: TGTGCCAGCAGTACCGGGGGGGGTGGTCGGGACAATGAGCAGTTCTTC.

The V and J genes are TRBV9 and TRBJ2-5; 10 nucleotides align to TRBD2. J gave up 5 bases and V 0 bases, and 4 bases lay outside the gene matches. The CDR3 sequence is 15 residues long. Per germline, CDR1 SGDLS and CDR2 YYNGEE. CDR3 sequence: CASSVGLAGEETQYF. The CDR3, as DNA: TGTGCCAGCAGCGTAGGTCTAGCGGGAGAGGAGACCCAGTACTTC.

The chain recombines TRBV5-1 with TRBJ2-3, with TRBD2 identical over 14 bases. After removal of 5 bases from V and 4 bases from J, the junction contained 3 bases not matched to a gene. Germline CDR1 reads SGHRS; CDR2 reads YFSETQ. The CDR3 loop spans 15 amino acids. CDR3 in amino acids: CASRAGLAGADTQYF. CDR3 nucleotides: TGCGCCAGCAGGGCGGGACTAGCGGGAGCAGATACGCAGTATTTT.

The chain links TRBV6-1 to TRBJ2-3, with D perhaps TRBD2 (5 bases). This CDR3 is 16 amino acids long. Germline V gives CDR1 MNHNS, CDR2 SASEGT. V lost 1 base and J lost 4, with 15 bases in between. The CDR3 coding sequence is TGTGCCAGCAGTGAAGTAGGGCGGGTACATCCAGATACGCAGTATTTT. Protein: CASSEVGRVHPDTQYF.

The rearrangement joins TRBV7-2 to TRBJ1-2; D call uncertain. Trimming left V 1 base short and J 3 bases short, with 9 bases between. Germline V gene sequence: CDR1 SGHTA, CDR2 FQGNSA. This CDR3 has 14 amino acids. The CDR3 DNA is TGTGCCAGCAGCTTAGAGGGCGGGGACTATGGCTACACCTTC. Residues: CASSLEGGDYGYTF.

This clone appeared a few times. The chain carries TRBV28 and TRBJ2-7, with D possibly matching TRBD2 (7 bases). V lost 3 bases and J 0 bases, leaving 15 bases between the germline ends. Germline V gene sequence: CDR1 MDHEN, CDR2 SYDVKM. The CDR3 runs 16 residues. CDR3 nucleotides: TGTGCCAGCAGTTTTGGGGGGCTAGCGGTCTCCTACGAGCAGTACTTC. Its translation: CASSFGGLAVSYEQYF.

The gene calls are TRBV5-1 and TRBJ2-3; possibly TRBD2 for D (6 bases). The germline V and J ends were trimmed by 4 bases and 2 bases, with 17 bases remaining between them. The CDR3 has 16 amino acids. Looked up from germline, CDR1 is SGHRS and CDR2 is YFSETQ. CDR3 loop: CASSTPAGRNTDTQYF. CDR3 coding DNA: TGCGCCAGCAGCACCCCCGCGGGACGGAACACAGATACGCAGTATTTT.

The chain has TRBV14 and TRBJ1-1; D unresolved. V was cut by 0 bases and J by 5 bases, with 13 bases left in between. This CDR3 has 15 residues. Germline V gene data show CDR1 as SGHDN and CDR2 as FVKESK. This CDR3 reads CASSQDFAGITEAFF. DNA for the CDR3: TGTGCCAGCAGCCAAGATTTTGCGGGGATAACTGAAGCTTTCTTT. The full variable domain, its missing parts supplied by reference TRBV14 and TRBJ1-1, is EAGVTQFPSHSVIEKGQTVTLRCDPISGHDNLYWYRRVMGKEIKFLLHFVKESKQDESGMPNNRFLAERTGGTYSTLKVQPAELEDSGVYFCASSQDFAGITEAFFGQGTRLTVV.

The CDR3 sequence is CASNSGKLYQETQYF. The CDR3 DNA follows: TGTGCCAGCAACTCAGGTAAACTGTACCAAGAGACCCAGTACTTC. This rearrangement joins TRBV9 to TRBJ2-5; D is uncertain. This CDR3 contains 15 residues. Deletions cut 6 bases from V and 0 bases from J, with 15 bases between. Germline V CDR1 and CDR2: SGDLS, YYNGEE. The variable domain in full, with the rest retrieved from reference TRBV9 and TRBJ2-5, is DSGVTQTPKHLITATGQRVTLRCSPRSGDLSVYWYQQSLDQGLQFLIQYYNGEERAKGNILERFSAQQFPDLHSELNLSSLELGDSALYFCASNSGKLYQETQYFGPGTRLLVL.

The chain employs TRBV7-3 and TRBJ2-3, with 9 bases matching TRBD1. Trimming took 10 bases from V and 4 from J; bases not matched to a gene: 6. The CDR3 runs 13 residues. Germline lookup yields CDR1 SGHTA and CDR2 FQGTGA. This CDR3 is CANRDREADTQYF. DNA of the CDR3: TGTGCCAACCGGGACAGGGAGGCAGATACGCAGTATTTT.

J is TRBJ2-7 and V is TRBV4-1; 7 nucleotides align to TRBD1. After removal of 0 bases from V and 3 bases from J, the junction contained 5 bases not matched to a gene. CDR3 size: 15 residues. Germline V lookup: CDR1 MGHRA, CDR2 YSYEKL. The DNA for the CDR3 is TGCGCCAGCAGCCAAGAAGCACAGGGGCTCTACGAGCAGTACTTC. Amino acid sequence: CASSQEAQGLYEQYF.

A single count supports this clone. The CDR3 spells CAWSVSSGVETQYF. Here the CDR3 DNA reads TGTGCCTGGAGTGTATCTAGCGGGGTCGAGACCCAGTACTTC. This sequence joins TRBV30 and TRBJ2-5; 9 positions match TRBD2. V was pared by 0 bases and J by 5 bases, with 4 bases of the junction left unmatched. Germline CDR1 is GTSNPN and CDR2 is SVGIG (reference sequence). The CDR3 loop spans 14 amino acids.

V gene TRBV2 combines with J gene TRBJ1-1; D may be TRBD1 (5 bases). CDR3 length: 11 amino acids. Deletions cut 7 bases from V and 11 bases from J, with 14 bases between. CDR1 is SNHLY and CDR2 is FYNNEI in the germline V gene. CDR3 sequence: CASTLRGSAFF. The CDR3, as DNA: TGTGCCAGCACTTTAAGGGGTAGTGCTTTCTTT.

There are a few counts of this clone. This chain connects TRBV6-5 to TRBJ1-1, with 12 bases identical to TRBD1. The V segment lost 6 bases and the J segment 6 bases; nucleotides outside the gene matches: 5. The CDR3 is made up of 14 amino acids. Germline CDR1 is MNHEY and CDR2 is SVGAGI. The CDR3 protein is CASSWDRGRPEAFF. In DNA form, the CDR3 reads TGTGCCAGCAGCTGGGACAGGGGGCGGCCTGAAGCTTTCTTT.

The rearrangement links TRBV4-3 to TRBJ1-4; unclear D gene. This CDR3 comprises 16 residues. Germline V gene sequence: CDR1 LGHNA, CDR2 YSLEER. Trimming cost V 3 bases and J 3 bases, with 14 bases left between them. The CDR3 bases are TGCGCCAGCAGCCAGAACTACCGGGAATCTAATGAAAAACTGTTTTTT. The encoded protein is CASSQNYRESNEKLFF.

This sequence joins TRBV29-1 and TRBJ1-1; 10 positions match TRBD1. The CDR3 has 13 residues. CDR1 and CDR2 (germline): SQVTM, ANQGSEA. Trimming took 4 bases from V and 4 from J; bases not matched to a gene: 3. The CDR3 reads CSVGDRGLTEAFF. In nucleotides, the CDR3 is TGCAGCGTTGGGGACAGGGGCCTCACTGAAGCTTTCTTT.

This clone has just one count. The rearrangement uses TRBV7-9 and TRBJ2-7, with D maybe TRBD2 (6 bases). From germline, CDR1 is SEHNR and CDR2 FQNEAQ (reference sequence). This CDR3 has 13 residues. CDR3 sequence: CATSRGKNYEQYF. The CDR3 DNA sequence: TGTGCGACTTCCCGGGGGAAGAATTACGAGCAGTACTTC.

This clone was detected a few times. V gene TRBV6-1 combines with J gene TRBJ2-7; D is uncertain. V was shortened by 7 bases and J by 2 bases, with 12 bases between the two germline ends. The V gene's germline CDR1 is MNHNS and CDR2 SASEGT. The CDR3 covers 13 residues. CDR3 protein: CASTETPTYEQYF. Here the CDR3 DNA reads TGTGCCAGCACCGAGACACCGACCTACGAGCAGTACTTC.

V is TRBV4-1 and J is TRBJ2-1; 8 bases are shared with TRBD1. Losses at the gene ends were 3 bases for V and 5 bases for J; bases not matched to a gene: 12. This CDR3 region has 17 residues. Germline loops: CDR1 MGHRA, CDR2 YSYEKL. CDR3 nucleotide sequence: TGCGCCAGCAGCCAGGGGGCGACAGGGGCAAATAACAATGAGCAGTTCTTC. This sequence encodes CASSQGATGANNNEQFF.

The chain carries TRBV6-6 and TRBJ2-2; unclear D gene. CDR3 length equals 15 residues. V lost 3 bases to trimming and J lost 1 base, with 9 bases between them. CDR1 and CDR2 (germline): MNHNY, SVGAGI (reference sequence). The CDR3 region is CASSYISENTGELFF. DNA for the CDR3: TGTGCCAGCAGTTATATAAGCGAGAACACCGGGGAGCTGTTTTTT.

This chain links TRBV4-1 with TRBJ2-3; TRBD2 agrees at 7 bases. The CDR3 sequence is 16 residues long. V was clipped by 1 base and J by 2 bases; unmatched bases: 6. Germline values: CDR1 MGHRA, CDR2 YSYEKL. The CDR3 coding sequence is TGCGCCAGCAGCCAAGTGGCTAGCGGTTACACAGATACGCAGTATTTT. Translated, it gives CASSQVASGYTDTQYF.